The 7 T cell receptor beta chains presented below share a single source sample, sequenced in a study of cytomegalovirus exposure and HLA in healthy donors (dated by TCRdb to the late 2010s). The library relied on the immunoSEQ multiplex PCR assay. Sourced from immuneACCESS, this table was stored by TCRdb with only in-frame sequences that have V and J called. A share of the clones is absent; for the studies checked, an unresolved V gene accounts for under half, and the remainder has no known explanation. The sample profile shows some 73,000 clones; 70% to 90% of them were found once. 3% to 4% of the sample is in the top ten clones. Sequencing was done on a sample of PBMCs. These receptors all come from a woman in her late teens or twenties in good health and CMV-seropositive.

CDR3 bases: TGCAGCGTGGACACAGGGACCTCTAATGAAAAACTGTTTTTT. This sequence encodes CSVDTGTSNEKLFF. The chain combines TRBV29-1 with TRBJ1-4; TRBD1 is a possible D gene (6 bases). The germline V and J ends were trimmed by 6 bases and 3 bases, with 14 bases remaining between them. The CDR3 sequence is 14 residues long. The germline V gene has CDR1 SQVTM and CDR2 ANQGSEA.

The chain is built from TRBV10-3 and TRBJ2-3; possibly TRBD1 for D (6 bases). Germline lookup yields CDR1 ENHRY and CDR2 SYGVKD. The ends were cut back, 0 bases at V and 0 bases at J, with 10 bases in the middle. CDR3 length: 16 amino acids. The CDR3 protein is CAISESDSISTDTQYF. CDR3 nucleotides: TGTGCCATCAGTGAGTCGGACAGTATTAGCACAGATACGCAGTATTTT.

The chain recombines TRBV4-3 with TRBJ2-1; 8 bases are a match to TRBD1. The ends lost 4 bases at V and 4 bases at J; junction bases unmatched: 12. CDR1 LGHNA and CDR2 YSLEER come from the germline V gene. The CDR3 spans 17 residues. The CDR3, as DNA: TGCGCCAGCAGCCTCAGACTTAGGGGACAGGCATACAATGAGCAGTTCTTC. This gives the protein CASSLRLRGQAYNEQFF.

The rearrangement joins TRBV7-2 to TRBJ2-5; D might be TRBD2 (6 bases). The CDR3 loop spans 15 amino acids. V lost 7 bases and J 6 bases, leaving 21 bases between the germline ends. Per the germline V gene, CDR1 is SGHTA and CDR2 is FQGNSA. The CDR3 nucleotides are TGTGCCAGCACTCAAGGAGGGGCAGGAACGAAGACCCAGTACTTC. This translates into CASTQGGAGTKTQYF.

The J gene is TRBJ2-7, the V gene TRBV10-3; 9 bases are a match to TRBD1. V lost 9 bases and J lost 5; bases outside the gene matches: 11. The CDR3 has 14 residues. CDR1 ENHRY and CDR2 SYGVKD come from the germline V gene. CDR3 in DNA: TGTGCCATTCAGCCGGGACAGGGTGCGCACGAGCAGTACTTC. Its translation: CAIQPGQGAHEQYF.

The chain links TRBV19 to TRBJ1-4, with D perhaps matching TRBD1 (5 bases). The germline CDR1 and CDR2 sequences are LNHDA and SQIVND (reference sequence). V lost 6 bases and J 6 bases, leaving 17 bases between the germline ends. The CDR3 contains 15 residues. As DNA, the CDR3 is TGTGCCAGTAGCTCCTTCGGGGGTTCGCATGAAAAACTGTTTTTT. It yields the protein CASSSFGGSHEKLFF.

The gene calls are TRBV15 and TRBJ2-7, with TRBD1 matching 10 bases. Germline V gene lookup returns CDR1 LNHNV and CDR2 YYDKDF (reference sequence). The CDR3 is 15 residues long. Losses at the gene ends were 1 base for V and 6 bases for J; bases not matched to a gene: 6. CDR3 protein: CATSRGGTGVLEQYF. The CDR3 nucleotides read TGTGCCACCAGCAGAGGGGGGACAGGGGTTCTCGAGCAGTACTTC.